A selection of T cell receptor beta chains follows, all from one sample in a study of beta chain features in type 1 diabetes. The data were produced by immunoSEQ multiplex PCR, yet TCRdb's version contains in-frame clones alone and is incomplete. The table shows 450,000 to 550,000 clones, with around 30% occurring only once. What was sequenced was naive CD4+ T cells from blood. Receptors originate from a man younger than 35 in good health. Each CDR3 is given with its conserved first and last residue. D genes are given only for firm matches. Clone size is stated in some rows and not others, as once, few, many or a class when expanded.

j_gene,abundance,d_gene,v_gene,CDR3nt,CDR3aa
TRBJ2-4,-,-,TRBV5-1,TGCGCCAGCAGTCCCGGGACAAAGGACATTCAGTACTTC,CASSPGTKDIQYF
TRBJ2-3,-,-,TRBV4-3,TGCGCCAGCAGCTACCAGAACTGGGACGATACGCAGTATTTT,CASSYQNWDDTQYF
TRBJ2-1,-,TRBD2,TRBV23-1,TGCTCCAGCAGTCAAGCCCCCGGGCTAGCGGGAGGCCCTATCGTGTCCGATGAGCAGTTCTTC,CSSSQAPGLAGGPIVSDEQFF
TRBJ2-5,-,-,TRBV6-5,TGTGCCAGCAGCCCACCCTCCGAGACCCAGTACTTC,CASSPPSETQYF
TRBJ2-7,few,-,TRBV10-3,TGTGCCATCAGTGTTGACGGAACCAGGCAGTACTTC,CAISVDGTRQYF
TRBJ1-1,few,-,TRBV7-9,TGTGCCAGCAGCCCGGATGAAGCTTTCTTT,CASSPDEAFF
TRBJ2-7,few,TRBD2,TRBV13,TGTGCCAGCAGAAGAGCGGGAGGGAAGGGAGAGCAGTACTTC,CASRRAGGKGEQYF
TRBJ1-2,-,-,TRBV7-9,TGTGCCAGCAGCTTACCAGGGAGTGGCTACACCTTC,CASSLPGSGYTF
TRBJ2-3,-,-,TRBV30,TGTGCCTGGAGTGAGCGGCGGCTATTCACAGATACGCAGTATTTT,CAWSERRLFTDTQYF
TRBJ2-1,-,-,TRBV5-1,TGCGCCAGCAGCTCCATCCTGGGGGAGAGGAATGAGCAGTTCTTC,CASSSILGERNEQFF
TRBJ2-5,-,TRBD1,TRBV7-9,TGTGCCAGCAGTCGGGACAGGGCGGAAGAGACCCAGTACTTC,CASSRDRAEETQYF
TRBJ2-4,few,-,TRBV2,TGTGCCAGCAGTGGGTGGGCCGCCAAAAACATTCAGTACTTC,CASSGWAAKNIQYF
TRBJ2-2,-,-,TRBV30,TGTGCCTGGAGCAGGGGTTTAGTCGGGGAGCTGTTTTTT,CAWSRGLVGELFF
TRBJ2-7,-,TRBD1,TRBV7-7,TGTGCTAGCAGCCGGGACAGGGTCAACGAGCAGTACTTC,CASSRDRVNEQYF
TRBJ2-1,few,-,TRBV11-2,TGTGCCAGCAGCTTAGGTACTTCGCTGGAGCAGTTCTTC,CASSLGTSLEQFF
TRBJ2-7,few,TRBD1,TRBV9,TGTGCCAGCAGCCCGGGGACAGGAGTATACGAGCAGTACTTC,CASSPGTGVYEQYF
TRBJ2-7,-,-,TRBV18,TGTGCCAGCCGGGACACAGGGTTCTACGAGCAGTACTTC,CASRDTGFYEQYF
TRBJ2-3,-,TRBD1,TRBV10-3,TGTGCCAGTCGGGACAGCGACACAGATACGCAGTATTTT,CASRDSDTDTQYF
TRBJ2-1,few,TRBD2,TRBV19,TGTGCCAGTAGTGGACTAGCGGACTACAATGAGCAGTTCTTC,CASSGLADYNEQFF
TRBJ2-1,few,-,TRBV30,TGTGCCTGGAACCCAGGGCCTTACAATGAGCAGTTCTTC,CAWNPGPYNEQFF
TRBJ2-4,once,-,TRBV4-1,TGCGCCAGCAGCCTCGTGGGAAGTGGAGTACTAGCCAAAAACATTCAGTACTTC,CASSLVGSGVLAKNIQYF
TRBJ2-2,-,-,TRBV14,TGTGCCAGCAGCCAAGAAGCCGGGGATGGGAACACCGGGGAGCTGTTTTTT,CASSQEAGDGNTGELFF
TRBJ2-3,-,-,TRBV30,TGTGCCTGGTCGACGACCACAGATACGCAGTATTTT,CAWSTTTDTQYF
TRBJ2-3,-,-,TRBV6-6,TGTGCCAGCCGGGATGGAGGTAGCACAGATACGCAGTATTTT,CASRDGGSTDTQYF
TRBJ2-5,few,-,TRBV30,TGTGCCGGAGCAGGGGAGGTCGGGACCCAGTACTTC,CAGAGEVGTQYF
TRBJ2-5,few,-,TRBV7-2,TGTGCCAGCAGCTGGGACTTCCAAGAGACCCAGTACTTC,CASSWDFQETQYF
TRBJ2-7,-,-,TRBV7-2,TGTGCCAGCAGCTTTTCCGCGCCATACGAGCAGTACTTC,CASSFSAPYEQYF
TRBJ1-5,few,TRBD1,TRBV27,TGTGCCAGCAGTTTAGTTGGAGACAGGGGGCTTCAGCCCCAGCATTTT,CASSLVGDRGLQPQHF
TRBJ1-2,-,-,TRBV30,TGTGCCTGGAGTGGCCCTGGCTACACCTTC,CAWSGPGYTF
TRBJ2-3,few,TRBD2,TRBV10-3,TGTGCCATCAGCCTAGCGGGGTACACAGATACGCAGTATTTT,CAISLAGYTDTQYF
TRBJ2-4,few,-,TRBV4-1,TGCGCCAGCAGCCAAGAGGACCCAACAAATCTAGCCAAAAACATTCAGTACTTC,CASSQEDPTNLAKNIQYF